A selection of T cell receptor beta chains follows, all from one sample in a study of T cells in Graves' hyperthyroidism and ophthalmopathy. TCRdb passed the multiplex PCR reads through MiXCR, listing each CDR3 protein once. The sample carries roughly 170,000 distinct CDR3 sequences, approximately 9% recorded once. Specimen: blood. These receptors were collected from a woman between 18 and 29 years old with Graves' hyperthyroidism that later progressed to Graves' ophthalmopathy. Both conserved end residues are part of each CDR3. The order of the fields is J gene, V gene, clone size, CDR3 length, CDR3 protein. For some rows the clone size is stated as once, few or many, or as a class when expanded; others skip it.

J: TRBJ1-5
V: TRBV20-1
size: many
length: 14
CDR3: CSARDLQGAQPQHF

J: TRBJ2-7
V: TRBV6-1
size: many
length: 13
CDR3: CASSHLGSYEQYF

J: TRBJ1-2
V: TRBV6-5
size: many
length: 12
CDR3: CASSYSVGGYTF

J: TRBJ1-1
V: TRBV6-2/TRBV6-3
size: many
length: 15
CDR3: CASIGTGRTNTEAFF

J: TRBJ2-3
V: TRBV6-2/TRBV6-3
size: few
length: 14
CDR3: CASTMAGGPDTQYF

J: TRBJ2-1
V: TRBV19
size: many
length: 16
CDR3: CASSPFGGKGYNEQFF

J: TRBJ2-3
V: TRBV7-3
size: many
length: 15
CDR3: CASSLRVTGTDTQYF

J: TRBJ2-3
V: TRBV7-7
size: many
length: 13
CDR3: CASSANQGNTQYF

J: TRBJ1-4
V: TRBV4-2
size: many
length: 14
CDR3: CASSQDGTGEKLFF

J: TRBJ1-1
V: TRBV2
size: many
length: 11
CDR3: CASSDAGEAFF

J: TRBJ1-5
V: TRBV13
size: many
length: 18
CDR3: CASSLGRGTRGGNQPQHF

J: TRBJ1-2
V: TRBV11-2
size: many
length: 16
CDR3: CASSAPTPREDYGYTF

J: TRBJ1-6
V: TRBV27
size: NA
length: 12
CDR3: CASSDQGADLHF

J: TRBJ1-5
V: TRBV7-8
size: many
length: 14
CDR3: CASSPDTSNQPQHF

J: TRBJ2-5
V: TRBV6-1
size: few
length: 12
CDR3: CASSPLALLQYF

J: TRBJ1-1
V: TRBV6-1
size: few
length: 12
CDR3: CASREGQYEAFF

J: TRBJ2-3
V: TRBV9
size: NA
length: 17
CDR3: CASSVRSGQFSTDTQYF

J: TRBJ2-1
V: TRBV10-2
size: few
length: 15
CDR3: CASTMLARWNNEQFF

J: TRBJ1-1
V: TRBV6-1
size: NA
length: 16
CDR3: CASTIGTGGGGTEAFF

J: TRBJ2-6
V: TRBV7-9
size: many
length: 18
CDR3: CASSALAGTASGANVLTF

J: TRBJ2-6
V: TRBV24-1
size: NA
length: 18
CDR3: CATSGFQGDIGGANVLTF

J: TRBJ1-1
V: TRBV15
size: many
length: 15
CDR3: CATSRDRFGESEAFF

J: TRBJ2-7
V: TRBV5-1
size: few
length: 14
CDR3: CASSLRGGNYEQYF

J: TRBJ2-2
V: TRBV5-6
size: NA
length: 20
CDR3: CASSLVVTSGKPRVAGELFF

J: TRBJ2-7
V: TRBV5-4
size: NA
length: 12
CDR3: CASSSSIDEQYF

J: TRBJ2-5
V: TRBV5-1
size: many
length: 17
CDR3: CASPSTGIREVEETQYF

J: TRBJ2-1
V: TRBV11-2
size: many
length: 18
CDR3: CASSLVARAGIFKNEQFF

J: TRBJ2-7
V: TRBV3-1
size: many
length: 16
CDR3: CASSQDFGTASYEQYF

J: TRBJ2-5
V: TRBV27
size: few
length: 16
CDR3: CASSPDRVVGAETQYF

J: TRBJ2-3
V: TRBV5-1
size: many
length: 15
CDR3: CASSFRGLITDTQYF

J: TRBJ2-3
V: TRBV6-2/TRBV6-3
size: few
length: 15
CDR3: CASSYTGGGTDTQYF

J: TRBJ1-6
V: TRBV3-1
size: many
length: 13
CDR3: CASSQEASTPLHF

J: TRBJ2-5
V: TRBV12-3/TRBV12-4
size: many
length: 13
CDR3: CASSPDFQETQYF

J: TRBJ1-2
V: TRBV6-5
size: many
length: 16
CDR3: CASSYSVAGGFYGYTF

J: TRBJ1-3
V: TRBV6-1
size: few
length: 13
CDR3: CASETGSGNTIYF

J: TRBJ2-7
V: TRBV2
size: many
length: 15
CDR3: CASRKPGQGHYEQYF

J: TRBJ2-1
V: TRBV19
size: NA
length: 16
CDR3: CASRPAGGTSYNEQFF

J: TRBJ2-1
V: TRBV3-1
size: NA
length: 16
CDR3: CASSQEGLAGYNEQFF

J: TRBJ1-5
V: TRBV11-2
size: many
length: 15
CDR3: CASSLVEGGGQPQHF

J: TRBJ2-2
V: TRBV4-2
size: NA
length: 16
CDR3: CASSLNRGSNTGELFF

J: TRBJ2-3
V: TRBV3-1
size: many
length: 15
CDR3: CASSQDPTSTDTQYF

J: TRBJ2-5
V: TRBV7-8
size: many
length: 16
CDR3: CASSLGGWGRQETQYF

J: TRBJ1-1
V: TRBV3-1
size: many
length: 13
CDR3: CASSLGLDTEAFF

J: TRBJ1-1
V: TRBV9
size: many
length: 14
CDR3: CASSVEGRYTEAFF

J: TRBJ1-6
V: TRBV7-9
size: few
length: 15
CDR3: CASSFGDMGGSPLHF

J: TRBJ1-4
V: TRBV28
size: many
length: 14
CDR3: CASSPTDSNEKLFF

J: TRBJ2-1
V: TRBV13
size: NA
length: 17
CDR3: CASSNRPISSLYNEQFF

J: TRBJ2-5
V: TRBV2
size: many
length: 16
CDR3: CASSERVGRAQETQYF

J: TRBJ2-4
V: TRBV20-1
size: many
length: 16
CDR3: CSARAAGLESGNIQYF

J: TRBJ2-7
V: TRBV20-1
size: many
length: 17
CDR3: CSARGTSGRVKAYEQYF

J: TRBJ2-1
V: TRBV13
size: NA
length: 16
CDR3: CASSLGWPGAYNEQFF

J: TRBJ1-4
V: TRBV11-2
size: many
length: 14
CDR3: CASSPGTGLEKLFF

J: TRBJ1-3
V: TRBV7-9
size: few
length: 14
CDR3: CASSLPGYGNTIYF

J: TRBJ1-6
V: TRBV4-2
size: few
length: 13
CDR3: CASSQVRDSPLHF